A single sample is the source of the 8 T cell receptor beta chains below, sequenced in a study of cytomegalovirus exposure and HLA in healthy donors. The primer mix had 60 Vbeta and 13 Jbeta primers. This table comes from immunoSEQ multiplex PCR, and its TCRdb copy is limited to in-frame clones, with some not included. The sample yields 80,000 or so clones, about three quarters seen once. The sequenced sample consisted of PBMCs. The source of these receptors is a man in his forties or fifties in good health and CMV-seronegative.

This clone was seen just once. V gene TRBV15 combines with J gene TRBJ2-3, with 7 bases fitting TRBD2. Germline CDR1 is LNHNV and CDR2 is YYDKDF (reference sequence). V lost 7 bases to trimming and J lost 4 bases; unmatched junction nucleotides: 14. The CDR3 is 16 residues long. The CDR3, as DNA: TGTGCCACCAAGGGTGAGGGGCGGGAGAACTCAGATACGCAGTATTTT. Translation: CATKGEGRENSDTQYF.

The CDR3, as DNA: TGTGCCTGGAGTGTAATGGGGGGGCAGGGGTGGACCCAGTACTTC. Translated, it gives CAWSVMGGQGWTQYF. The chain joins TRBV30 to TRBJ2-5, with TRBD2 as a possible D gene (7 bases). The CDR3 consists of 15 residues. The V gene lost 0 bases and the J gene lost 7 bases, with 18 bases spanning the gap. Germline V CDR1 and CDR2: GTSNPN, SVGIG (reference sequence).

The J gene is TRBJ1-4, the V gene TRBV7-2; possibly TRBD1 for D (6 bases). The V end was cut by 7 bases, the J end by 11 bases, with 23 bases between. From germline, CDR1 is SGHTA and CDR2 FQGNSA. The CDR3 has 15 amino acids. CDR3 DNA sequence: TGTGCCAGCACCAAAGAGGATGGGAGGGGGTGGAAACTGTTTTTT. The encoded protein is CASTKEDGRGWKLFF. Together with reference TRBV7-2 and TRBJ1-4, the CDR3 gives the full variable domain: GAGVSQSPSNKVTEKGKDVELRCDPISGHTALYWYRQSLGQGLEFLIYFQGNSAPDKSGLPSDRFSAERTGGSVSTLTIQRTQQEDSAVYLCASTKEDGRGWKLFFGSGTQLSVL.

This chain uses TRBV4-2 with TRBJ2-1; D is perhaps TRBD1 (6 bases). Germline loops: CDR1 LGHNA, CDR2 YNFKEQ. V shed 1 base and J shed 12 bases, with 13 bases lying between them. CDR3 length: 13 amino acids. CDR3: CASSQGRQEWQFF. The CDR3 DNA reads as TGTGCCAGCAGCCAAGGCCGACAGGAGTGGCAGTTCTTC.

The gene calls are TRBV7-8 and TRBJ2-1; TRBD2 aligns across 8 bases. The germline V gene has CDR1 SGHVS and CDR2 FQNEAQ. There are 18 residues in the CDR3. V lost 5 bases to trimming and J lost 6 bases; unmatched junction nucleotides: 18. Here the CDR3 DNA reads TGTGCCAGCAGCCCAAAGGTAGCGGGACCCCGTGAGGGCAATGAGCAGTTCTTC. It translates to CASSPKVAGPREGNEQFF.

This chain joins TRBV4-3 and TRBJ2-2; TRBD2 matches 7 bases. Germline-derived CDR1 and CDR2 are LGHNA and YSLEER. V lost 4 bases and J lost 4; bases outside the gene matches: 6. This CDR3 has 15 residues. In DNA form, the CDR3 reads TGCGCCAGCAGCCGAGTAGCGGGCGTCACCGGGGAGCTGTTTTTT. Translation gives CASSRVAGVTGELFF.

V is TRBV9 and J is TRBJ1-3, with D perhaps matching TRBD1 (5 bases). The CDR3 runs 14 residues. Germline values: CDR1 SGDLS, CDR2 YYNGEE. Trimming pared 0 bases from V and 3 bases from J, leaving 7 bases between. The CDR3 region is CASSVAGNGNTIYF. CDR3 nucleotides: TGTGCCAGCAGCGTAGCAGGGAATGGAAACACCATATATTTT. The whole variable domain, filled in from reference TRBV9 and TRBJ1-3, reads DSGVTQTPKHLITATGQRVTLRCSPRSGDLSVYWYQQSLDQGLQFLIQYYNGEERAKGNILERFSAQQFPDLHSELNLSSLELGDSALYFCASSVAGNGNTIYFGEGSWLTVV.

The CDR3 here is CAIGPPGRGTEAFF. CDR3 coding DNA: TGTGCCATCGGTCCTCCAGGGCGGGGCACTGAAGCTTTCTTT. The rearrangement uses TRBV10-3 and TRBJ1-1; D possibly corresponds to TRBD1 (5 bases). CDR1 is ENHRY, CDR2 SYGVKD, per germline. This CDR3 has 14 amino acids. Trimming shortened V by 8 bases and J by 4 bases, and 17 bases separated the two germline ends.